Reported below is one TCR beta chain. CDR1 and CDR2 from the germline V gene are SGHRS and YFSETQ. Trimming took off 0 bases at V and 8 bases at J, with 6 bases between the two ends. The CDR3 runs to 13 residues. TCRdb keeps only in-frame clones here, not all; method: immunoSEQ multiplex PCR. The sample holds 350,000 to 550,000 clones, around 89% seen once. The data originate from a study of blood T cell repertoires in COVID-19. Study details: From the United States, Italy and Spain came samples of acute and convalescent COVID-19. T cells, B-cell-depleted T cells, or PBMCs supplied cDNA or gDNA.

This clonotype was obtained from a woman aged 25 to 39 with acute or convalescent COVID-19. The sequenced sample consisted of peripheral blood. The chain carries TRBV5-1 and TRBJ1-6; D unclear. CDR3 sequence (DNA): TGCGCCAGCAGCTTGGTAATTGATTCACCCCTCCACTTT. Translation gives CASSLVIDSPLHF. The full variable domain, rest sourced from reference TRBV5-1 and TRBJ1-6, is KAGVTQTPRYLIKTRGQQVTLSCSPISGHRSVSWYQQTPGQGLQFLFEYFSETQRNKGNFPGRFSGRQFSNSRSEMNVSTLELGDSALYLCASSLVIDSPLHFGNGTRLTVT.